One sample yielded the 10 T cell receptor beta chains listed below, sequenced in a study of CD8 T cells in ankylosing spondylitis. TCRdb re-called the 5' RACE reads through MiXCR, storing one row per CDR3 protein. This table holds 250,000 or so distinct CDR3 sequences, 9.5% to 12% found once. The sequenced material came from blood, either unsorted or a sorted T cell fraction (not recorded which). The receptors derive from a male donor with ankylosing spondylitis or in good health (not recorded which).

This clonotype has at least ten counts. This chain uses TRBV25-1 with TRBJ2-1; D not certain. With 8 bases removed from V and 10 bases from J, the gap between germline ends came to 9 bases. The CDR3 spans 10 residues. Germline CDR1 and CDR2: MGHDK and SYGVNS. DNA for the CDR3: TGTGCCAGCTCCAAGACCGAGCAGTTCTTC. Its protein is CASSKTEQFF.

This clonotype occurred many times. The rearrangement joins TRBV5-7 to TRBJ1-1, with 8 positions matching TRBD1. TRBV5-7 carries the ORF label, with uncertain function. V shed 5 bases and J 0 bases; nucleotides not matched to a gene: 15. The CDR3 consists of 18 residues. CDR3 region: CASSSNRDRRLMNTEAFF. Written as DNA, the CDR3 is TGTGCCAGCAGTTCCAACCGGGACAGGCGCCTCATGAACACTGAAGCTTTCTTT.

This clonotype came up many times. The chain couples TRBV27 to TRBJ1-5, with D unresolved. Per germline, CDR1 MNHEY and CDR2 SMNVEV (reference sequence). Trimming cost V 3 bases and J 4 bases, with 7 bases left between them. This CDR3 has 13 amino acids. The CDR3 loop is CASSFGDNQPQHF. The CDR3 DNA follows: TGTGCCAGCAGTTTTGGGGATAATCAGCCCCAGCATTTT.

This clonotype was picked up many times. V and J are TRBV9 and TRBJ2-5; a weak D match, TRBD2 (5 bases). Germline V CDR1 and CDR2: SGDLS, YYNGEE. The CDR3 has 13 amino acids. Trimming cost V 4 bases and J 5 bases, with 12 bases left between them. The chain's CDR3 is CASSPRRFETQYF. Written as DNA, the CDR3 is TGTGCCAGCAGCCCCAGGAGGTTTGAGACCCAGTACTTC. Drawing the rest from reference TRBV9 and TRBJ2-5, the complete variable domain is DSGVTQTPKHLITATGQRVTLRCSPRSGDLSVYWYQQSLDQGLQFLIQYYNGEERAKGNILERFSAQQFPDLHSELNLSSLELGDSALYFCASSPRRFETQYFGPGTRLLVL.

This clonotype appeared many times. V and J are TRBV20-1 and TRBJ2-3; 8 bases are shared with TRBD2. From germline, CDR1 is DFQATT and CDR2 SNEGSKA (reference sequence). The V segment lost 6 bases and the J segment 2 bases; nucleotides outside the gene matches: 10. This CDR3 comprises 15 residues. The CDR3 spells CSAPAGGGPTDTQYF. DNA of the CDR3: TGCAGTGCCCCCGCTGGCGGGGGGCCCACAGATACGCAGTATTTT.

This clonotype was picked up many times. The chain has TRBV6-1 and TRBJ1-4, with D perhaps TRBD1 (5 bases). Trimming removed 1 base at V and 7 bases at J, with 13 bases between. Germline loops: CDR1 MNHNS, CDR2 SASEGT. The CDR3 sequence is 15 residues long. In nucleotides, the CDR3 is TGTGCCAGCAGTGAAGGATTGGGGACGAGTGAAAAACTGTTTTTT. Translation gives CASSEGLGTSEKLFF.

Written as DNA, the CDR3 is TGTGCCAGCAGTGCTCTTTACGGGGCCAGGAGTGGCTACACCTTC. Amino acids: CASSALYGARSGYTF. The V call is TRBV6-1, the J call TRBJ1-2, with D possibly being TRBD1 (5 bases). Germline CDR1 and CDR2: MNHNS and SASEGT. This CDR3 has 15 residues. Trimming pared 4 bases from V and 7 bases from J, leaving 19 bases between.

This clonotype was counted ten times or more. The rearrangement joins TRBV10-3 to TRBJ2-3, with D unclear. Germline V lookup: CDR1 ENHRY, CDR2 SYGVKD. The length of the CDR3 is 13 residues. The V gene lost 0 bases and the J gene lost 8 bases, with 9 bases spanning the gap. CDR3 protein: CAISESTPLTQYF. The CDR3 bases are TGTGCCATCAGTGAGTCGACCCCACTTACGCAGTATTTT.

The chain has TRBV6-5 and TRBJ1-1; 8 nucleotides agree with TRBD1. This CDR3 contains 15 residues. Trimming removed 7 bases from V and 0 bases from J; junction bases left unmatched: 7. Germline-derived CDR1 and CDR2 are MNHEY and SVGAGI. CDR3 DNA sequence: TGTGCCAGCATTACACAGGGGGGAATGAACACTGAAGCTTTCTTT. This codes for CASITQGGMNTEAFF.

Ten or more counts support this clonotype. The chain joins TRBV5-1 to TRBJ2-3; 7 bases agree with TRBD2. This CDR3 region has 14 residues. Germline V gene lookup returns CDR1 SGHRS and CDR2 YFSETQ. With 7 bases clipped from V and 9 bases from J, the junction kept 14 bases outside the gene matches. The CDR3 sequence is CASRTLPSGETQYF. Written as DNA, the CDR3 is TGCGCCAGCCGTACCCTCCCCAGCGGGGAGACGCAGTATTTT.